A selection of T cell receptor beta chains follows, all from one sample in a study of blood T cell repertoires in COVID-19. The data were produced by immunoSEQ multiplex PCR, yet TCRdb's version contains in-frame clones alone and is incomplete. The top ten clones hold around 7% of a sample with some 370,000 clones, nearly 90% of them seen once. The sample consisted of peripheral blood. These receptors were taken from a young man with active or convalescent COVID-19. The CDR3 runs from the conserved cysteine through the conserved F or W. The order of the fields is J gene, D gene, clone size, V gene, CDR3 DNA, CDR3 protein. The D gene is left open where the match is weak. Size values are once, few and many counts, or a class for expanded clones, and some rows have none.

>TRBJ1-1|TRBD1|NA|TRBV6-1
TGTGCCAGCAGTGAGAACAGGGGACTCACTGAAGCTTTCTTT
CASSENRGLTEAFF
>TRBJ2-1|NA|NA|TRBV29-1
TGCAGCGCCCTGCCTAGGTCCTTTGAGCAGTTCTTC
CSALPRSFEQFF
>TRBJ1-2|NA|NA|TRBV24-1
TGTGCCACCAGTGCCCTGGAGTCCCCAGGGGGCTACACCTTC
CATSALESPGGYTF
>TRBJ1-5|NA|NA|TRBV6-5
TGTGCCAGCAGGCTTCCGACCCGGGGCAATCAGCCCCAGCATTTT
CASRLPTRGNQPQHF
>TRBJ2-7|TRBD1|NA|TRBV28
TGTGCCAGCAGTTTTATTGGACAGGGGGCCCTCTACGAGCAGTACTTC
CASSFIGQGALYEQYF
>TRBJ2-1|TRBD2|once|TRBV6-6
TGTGCCAGCAGTCCAGCGGGGTCGACCTACAATGAGCAGTTCTTC
CASSPAGSTYNEQFF
>TRBJ2-1|NA|NA|TRBV9
TGTGCCAGCAGCGTGGGGAATCGGGGGGCCAGCTCCTACAATGAGCAGTTCTTC
CASSVGNRGASSYNEQFF
>TRBJ2-3|TRBD2|NA|TRBV7-8
TGTGCCAGCAGAAATAAGCGGGGGGGTACATTAGATACGCAGTATTTT
CASRNKRGGTLDTQYF
>TRBJ2-7|TRBD1|NA|TRBV11-2
TGTGCCAGCAGCTTATTCGTACAGGGGGCCTACGAGCAGTACTTC
CASSLFVQGAYEQYF
>TRBJ1-5|NA|NA|TRBV7-2
TGTGCCAGCAGCTTGAGAAGCAATCAGCCCCAGCATTTT
CASSLRSNQPQHF
>TRBJ2-2|TRBD2|NA|TRBV6-5
TGTGCCAGCAGGAAAAGCGGGAGGGCCGGGGAGCTGTTTTTT
CASRKSGRAGELFF
>TRBJ2-1|TRBD1|NA|TRBV6-5
TGTGCCAGCACCGACCTGACAGGGGACTACAATGAGCAGTTCTTC
CASTDLTGDYNEQFF
>TRBJ2-1|TRBD1|NA|TRBV27
TGTGCCAGCAGCAAGGGACAGGCAGCCTACAATGAGCAGTTCTTC
CASSKGQAAYNEQFF
>TRBJ2-5|TRBD1|NA|TRBV24-1
TGTGCCACCAGTGGGACAGGGGGTCGGGAGACCCAGTACTTC
CATSGTGGRETQYF
>TRBJ2-7|TRBD1|NA|TRBV7-2
TGTGCCAGCAGCCACGCCGGGACAGGCTACGAGCAGTACTTC
CASSHAGTGYEQYF
>TRBJ2-5|TRBD1|NA|TRBV5-1
TGCGCCAGCATCCCAGGAGACAGGGGGGAGACCCAGTACTTC
CASIPGDRGETQYF
>TRBJ2-2|TRBD1|NA|TRBV6-5
TGTGCCAGCAGCCGGGGACAGGGCGGCGGGGAGCTGTTTTTT
CASSRGQGGGELFF
>TRBJ1-2|NA|NA|TRBV4-2
TGTGCCAGCAGCCAAGATCTAGGGATGGGAGTTGGCTACACCTTC
CASSQDLGMGVGYTF
>TRBJ2-1|TRBD1|NA|TRBV28
TGTGCCAGCAGATTTTGGGACAGCTACAATGAGCAGTTCTTC
CASRFWDSYNEQFF
>TRBJ1-1|TRBD1|NA|TRBV2
TGTGCCAGCATTTCAGACAGGGTGGGCACTGAAGCTTTCTTT
CASISDRVGTEAFF
>TRBJ2-1|NA|NA|TRBV18
TGTGCCAGCTCCGGGACTCGCATGAGGAATGAGCAGTTCTTC
CASSGTRMRNEQFF
>TRBJ2-2|TRBD1|NA|TRBV27
TGTGCCAGCAGTTGGAGGACAGGGGGACGAGCCACCGGGGAGCTGTTTTTT
CASSWRTGGRATGELFF
>TRBJ1-6|NA|NA|TRBV10-3
TGTGCCATCAGTGAGTCATCGGTAGCTAATTCACCCCTCCACTTT
CAISESSVANSPLHF
>TRBJ1-5|TRBD1|NA|TRBV6-1
TGTGCCAGCAGTCCAGACAGGGGGCGTCAGCCCCAGCATTTT
CASSPDRGRQPQHF
>TRBJ1-2|NA|NA|TRBV3-1/TRBV3-2
TGTGCCAGCAGCCGCAGTGATAACTATGGCTACACCTTC
CASSRSDNYGYTF
>TRBJ2-2|TRBD1|NA|TRBV19
TGTGCCAGTAGTGCCCAAATCCCGACAGGGGGTGCCACCGGGGAGCTGTTTTTT
CASSAQIPTGGATGELFF
>TRBJ2-7|TRBD1|once|TRBV3-1/TRBV3-2
TGTGCCAGCAGCCAAGTGGACAGGGTCTACGAGCAGTACTTC
CASSQVDRVYEQYF
>TRBJ1-4|NA|NA|TRBV6-5
TGTGCCAGCAGTCCGGAGGGGCGGGATGAAAAACTGTTTTTT
CASSPEGRDEKLFF
>TRBJ1-5|NA|once|TRBV28
TGTGCCAGCACTGGTTTCGTAGTTAGCAATCAGCCCCAGCATTTT
CASTGFVVSNQPQHF
>TRBJ2-7|NA|NA|TRBV5-1
TGCGCCAGCAGCCCCGGGCCCCAGGGGTGGGAGCAGTACTTC
CASSPGPQGWEQYF
>TRBJ2-1|TRBD2|NA|TRBV29-1
TGCAGCGTCCTGACTAGCGGGGTAGGCTATGAGCAGTTCTTC
CSVLTSGVGYEQFF
>TRBJ1-5|NA|NA|TRBV27
TGTGCCAGCAGTTGTCCGTGGGAGGAGAAACTCTCCCGGCCCCAGCATTTT
CASSCPWEEKLSRPQHF
>TRBJ2-2|NA|NA|TRBV12-2
TGTGCAAGTCGCCTTCGACAGGGGACCAACACCGGGGAGCTGTTTTTT
CASRLRQGTNTGELFF
>TRBJ1-3|NA|NA|TRBV28
TGTGCCAGCAGTTTACGTATTCTGGGAAACACCATATATTTT
CASSLRILGNTIYF
>TRBJ2-6|NA|NA|TRBV11-3
TGTGCCAGCAGCTTAGGATCTGGGGCCAACGTGCTGACTTTC
CASSLGSGANVLTF
>TRBJ1-1|NA|NA|TRBV20-1
TGCAGTGCTAGAGATCCGCCAGGGGATTTCTTT
CSARDPPGDFF
>TRBJ1-2|NA|NA|TRBV9
TGTGCCAGCAGCGTAGACCTGGGCAGGGGCGGCAACTATGGCTACACCTTC
CASSVDLGRGGNYGYTF
>TRBJ1-5|NA|NA|TRBV5-4
TGTGCCAGCAGCTTAAGCGGGCTTGGCAATCAGCCCCAGCATTTT
CASSLSGLGNQPQHF
>TRBJ2-3|NA|NA|TRBV6-5
TGTGCCAGCAGTTACTCGAGGCTAGCAGCGTACGCTACGCAGTATTTT
CASSYSRLAAYATQYF
>TRBJ2-1|NA|NA|TRBV24-1
TGTGCCACCAGTGTTCGGGACAAATACAATGAGCAGTTCTTC
CATSVRDKYNEQFF